These 6 T cell receptor beta chains originate from one sample sequenced in a study of beta chain features in type 1 diabetes. The authors reverse transcribed all of the isolated RNA, so sequencing captured expressed TCRB transcripts. TCRdb's table, derived via immunoSEQ multiplex PCR, lists solely in-frame clones and lacks some. The sample consists of hundreds of thousands of clones, 15% of them appearing once. Sequenced material: naive CD4+ T cells from blood. These receptors all come from a man younger than 35 in good health.

The gene calls are TRBV2 and TRBJ2-1, with TRBD1 as a possible D gene (5 bases). Germline assignment: CDR1 SNHLY and CDR2 FYNNEI. The CDR3 is 12 residues long. Trimming took off 6 bases at V and 4 bases at J, with 7 bases between the two ends. In DNA, the CDR3 is TGTGCCAGCAGGCCAGGGTACAATGAGCAGTTCTTC. This encodes CASRPGYNEQFF.

This clone was picked up a small number of times. The chain links TRBV2 to TRBJ2-7, with D tentatively TRBD2 (6 bases). The CDR3 consists of 13 residues. The V end lost 6 bases, the J end lost 5 bases, and 14 bases lay between the germline ends. Germline V lookup: CDR1 SNHLY, CDR2 FYNNEI. CDR3 coding DNA: TGTGCCAGCAGAAGGGATACGGGGGACGAGCAGTACTTC. It specifies CASRRDTGDEQYF.

The CDR3 is CASRAWGDRAKDTQYF. CDR3 bases: TGTGCCAGCAGGGCCTGGGGGGACAGGGCTAAAGATACGCAGTATTTT. V is TRBV27 and J is TRBJ2-3, with 9 bases lining up with TRBD1. V was clipped by 6 bases and J by 5 bases; unmatched bases: 12. CDR1 MNHEY and CDR2 SMNVEV come from the germline V gene (reference sequence). This CDR3 is built from 16 residues.

This clone was observed a handful of times. The chain is built from TRBV29-1 and TRBJ2-1; TRBD2 matches at 9 bases. The CDR3 loop spans 15 amino acids. The junction had 9 bases not matched to a gene; V was cut back by 4 bases and J by 5 bases. CDR1 SQVTM and CDR2 ANQGSEA come from the germline V gene. The CDR3 DNA sequence: TGCAGCGTTGGGGCCCCCAGCGGGGGGCACAATGAGCAGTTCTTC. The encoded protein is CSVGAPSGGHNEQFF.

This rearrangement joins TRBV4-2 to TRBJ2-5; 7 positions agree with TRBD1. This CDR3 has 15 amino acids. The J segment lost 1 base and the V segment lost 0 bases, leaving 2 bases of the junction unmatched. The germline V gene encodes CDR1 LGHNA and CDR2 YNFKEQ. The CDR3 sequence is CASSQDRTGQETQYF. For the CDR3, the DNA is TGTGCCAGCAGCCAAGACAGGACAGGCCAAGAGACCCAGTACTTC.

This rearrangement joins TRBV6-5 to TRBJ2-7; 7 positions agree with TRBD1. The ends lost 7 bases at V and 5 bases at J; junction bases unmatched: 11. The CDR3 contains 14 residues. Per the germline V gene, CDR1 is MNHEY and CDR2 is SVGAGI. The CDR3 region has the DNA TGTGCCAGCACCATTACGACAGGGCGAGACGAGCAGTACTTC. Its translation: CASTITTGRDEQYF.